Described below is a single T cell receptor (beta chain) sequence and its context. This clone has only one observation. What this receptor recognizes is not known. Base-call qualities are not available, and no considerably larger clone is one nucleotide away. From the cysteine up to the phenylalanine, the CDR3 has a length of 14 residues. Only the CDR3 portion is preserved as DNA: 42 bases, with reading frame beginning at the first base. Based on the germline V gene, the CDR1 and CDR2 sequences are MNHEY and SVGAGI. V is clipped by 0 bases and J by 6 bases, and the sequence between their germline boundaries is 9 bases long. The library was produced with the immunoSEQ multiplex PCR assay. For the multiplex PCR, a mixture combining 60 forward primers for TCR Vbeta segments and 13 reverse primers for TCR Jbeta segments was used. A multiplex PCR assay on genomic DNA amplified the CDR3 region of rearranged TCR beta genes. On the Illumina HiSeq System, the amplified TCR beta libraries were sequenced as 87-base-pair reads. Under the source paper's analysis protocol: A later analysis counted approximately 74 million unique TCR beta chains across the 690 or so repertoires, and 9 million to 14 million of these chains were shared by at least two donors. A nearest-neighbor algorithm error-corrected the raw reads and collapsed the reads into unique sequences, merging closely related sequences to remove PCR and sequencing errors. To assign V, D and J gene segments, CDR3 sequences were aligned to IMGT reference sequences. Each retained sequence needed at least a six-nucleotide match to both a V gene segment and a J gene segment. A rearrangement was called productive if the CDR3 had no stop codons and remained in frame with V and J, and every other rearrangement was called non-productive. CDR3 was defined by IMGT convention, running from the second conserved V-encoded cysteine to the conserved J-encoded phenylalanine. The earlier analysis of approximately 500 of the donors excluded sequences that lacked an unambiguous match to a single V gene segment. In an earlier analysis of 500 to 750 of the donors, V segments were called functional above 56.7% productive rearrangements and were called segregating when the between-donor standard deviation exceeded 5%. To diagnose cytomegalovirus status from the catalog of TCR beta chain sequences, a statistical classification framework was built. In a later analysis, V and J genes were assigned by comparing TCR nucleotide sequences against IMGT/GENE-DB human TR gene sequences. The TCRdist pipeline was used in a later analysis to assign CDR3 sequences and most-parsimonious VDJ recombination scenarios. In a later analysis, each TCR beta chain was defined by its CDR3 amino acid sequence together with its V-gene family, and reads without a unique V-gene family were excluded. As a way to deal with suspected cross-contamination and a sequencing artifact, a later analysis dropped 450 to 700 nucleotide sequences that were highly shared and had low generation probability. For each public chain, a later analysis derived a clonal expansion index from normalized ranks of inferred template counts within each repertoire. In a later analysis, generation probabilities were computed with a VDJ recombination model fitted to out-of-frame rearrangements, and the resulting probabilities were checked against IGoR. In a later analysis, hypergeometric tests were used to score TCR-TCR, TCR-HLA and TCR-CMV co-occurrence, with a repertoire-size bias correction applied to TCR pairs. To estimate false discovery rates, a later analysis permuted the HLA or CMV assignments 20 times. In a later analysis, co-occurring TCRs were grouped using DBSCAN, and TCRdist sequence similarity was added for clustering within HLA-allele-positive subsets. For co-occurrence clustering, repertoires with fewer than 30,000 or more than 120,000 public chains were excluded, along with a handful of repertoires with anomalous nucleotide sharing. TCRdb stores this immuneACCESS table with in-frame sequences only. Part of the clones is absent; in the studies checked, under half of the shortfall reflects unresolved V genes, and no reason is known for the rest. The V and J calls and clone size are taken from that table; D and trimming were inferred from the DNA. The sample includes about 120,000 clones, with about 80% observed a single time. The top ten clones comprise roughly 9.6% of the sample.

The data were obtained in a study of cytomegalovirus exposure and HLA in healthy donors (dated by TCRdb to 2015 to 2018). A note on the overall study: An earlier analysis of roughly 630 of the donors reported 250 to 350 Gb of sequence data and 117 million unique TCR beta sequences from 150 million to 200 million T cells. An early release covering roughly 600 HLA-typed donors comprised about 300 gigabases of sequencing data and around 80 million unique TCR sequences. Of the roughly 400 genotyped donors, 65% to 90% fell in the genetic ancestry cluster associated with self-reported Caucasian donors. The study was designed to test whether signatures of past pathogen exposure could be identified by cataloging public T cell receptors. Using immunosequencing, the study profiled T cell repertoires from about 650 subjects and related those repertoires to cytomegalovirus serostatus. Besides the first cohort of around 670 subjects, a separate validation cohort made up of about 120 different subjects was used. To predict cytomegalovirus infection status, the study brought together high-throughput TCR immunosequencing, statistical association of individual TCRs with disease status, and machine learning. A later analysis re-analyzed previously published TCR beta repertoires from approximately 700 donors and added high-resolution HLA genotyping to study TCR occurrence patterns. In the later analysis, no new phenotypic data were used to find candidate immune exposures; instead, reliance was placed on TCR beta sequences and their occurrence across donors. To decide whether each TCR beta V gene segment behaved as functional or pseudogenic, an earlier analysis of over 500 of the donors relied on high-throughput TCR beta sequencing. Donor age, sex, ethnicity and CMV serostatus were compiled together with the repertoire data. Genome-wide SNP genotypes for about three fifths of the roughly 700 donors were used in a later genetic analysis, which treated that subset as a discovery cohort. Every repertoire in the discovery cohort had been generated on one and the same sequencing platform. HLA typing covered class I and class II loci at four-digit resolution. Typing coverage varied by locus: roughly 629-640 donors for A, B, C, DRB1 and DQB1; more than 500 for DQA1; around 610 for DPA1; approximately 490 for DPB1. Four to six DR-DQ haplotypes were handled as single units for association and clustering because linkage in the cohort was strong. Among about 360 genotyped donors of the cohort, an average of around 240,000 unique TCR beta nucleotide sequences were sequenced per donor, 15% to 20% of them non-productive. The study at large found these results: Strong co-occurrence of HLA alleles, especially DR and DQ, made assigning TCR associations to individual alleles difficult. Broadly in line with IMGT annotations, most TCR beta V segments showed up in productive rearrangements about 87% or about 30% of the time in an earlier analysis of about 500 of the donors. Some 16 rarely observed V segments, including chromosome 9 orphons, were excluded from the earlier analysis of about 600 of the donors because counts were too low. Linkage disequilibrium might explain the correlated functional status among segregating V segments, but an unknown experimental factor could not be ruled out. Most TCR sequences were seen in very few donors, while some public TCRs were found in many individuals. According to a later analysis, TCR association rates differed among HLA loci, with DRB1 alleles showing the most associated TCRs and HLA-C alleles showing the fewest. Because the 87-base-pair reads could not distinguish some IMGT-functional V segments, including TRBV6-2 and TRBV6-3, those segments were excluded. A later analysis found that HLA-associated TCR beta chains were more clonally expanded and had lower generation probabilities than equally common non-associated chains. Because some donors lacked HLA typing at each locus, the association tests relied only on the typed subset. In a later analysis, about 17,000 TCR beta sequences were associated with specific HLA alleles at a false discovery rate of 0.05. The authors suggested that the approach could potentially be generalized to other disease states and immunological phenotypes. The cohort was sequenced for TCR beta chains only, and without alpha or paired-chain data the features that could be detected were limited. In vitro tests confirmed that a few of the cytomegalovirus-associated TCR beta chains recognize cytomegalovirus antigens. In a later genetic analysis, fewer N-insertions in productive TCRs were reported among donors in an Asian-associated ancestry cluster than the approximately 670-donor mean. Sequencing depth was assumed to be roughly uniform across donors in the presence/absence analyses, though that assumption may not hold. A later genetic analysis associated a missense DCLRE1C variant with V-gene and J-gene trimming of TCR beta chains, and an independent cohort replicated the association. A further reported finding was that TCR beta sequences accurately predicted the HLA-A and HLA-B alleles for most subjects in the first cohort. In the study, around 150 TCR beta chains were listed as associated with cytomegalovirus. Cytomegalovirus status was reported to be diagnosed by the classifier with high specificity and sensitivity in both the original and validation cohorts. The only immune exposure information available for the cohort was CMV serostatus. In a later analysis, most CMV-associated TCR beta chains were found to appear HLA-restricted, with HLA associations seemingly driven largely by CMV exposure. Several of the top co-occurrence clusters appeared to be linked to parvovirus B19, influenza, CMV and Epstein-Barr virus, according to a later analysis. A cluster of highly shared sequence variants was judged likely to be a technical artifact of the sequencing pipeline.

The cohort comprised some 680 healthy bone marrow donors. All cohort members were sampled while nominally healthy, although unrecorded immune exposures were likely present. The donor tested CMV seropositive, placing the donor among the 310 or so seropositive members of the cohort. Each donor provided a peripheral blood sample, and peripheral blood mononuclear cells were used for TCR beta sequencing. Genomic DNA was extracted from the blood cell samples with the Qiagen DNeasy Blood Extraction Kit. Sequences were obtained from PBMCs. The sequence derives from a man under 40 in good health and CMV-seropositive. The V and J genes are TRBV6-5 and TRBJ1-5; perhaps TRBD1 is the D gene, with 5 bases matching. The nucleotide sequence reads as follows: TGTGCCAGCAGTTACTCCGACAGTTCTCAGCCCCAGCATTTT. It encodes CASSYSDSSQPQHF.